The 18 T cell receptor beta chains listed next were all sequenced from one sample in a study of blood T cell repertoires in COVID-19. Here immunoSEQ multiplex PCR was the method, and the copy in TCRdb shows in-frame clones only, minus some. This sample carries under 200,000 clones, over 70% of them seen once, and the ten largest clones take 2.8%. The sequenced sample was peripheral blood. Receptors were obtained from a man in his 70s with acute or convalescent COVID-19.

The rearrangement uses TRBV19 and TRBJ2-1; a weak D match, TRBD2 (5 bases). The V end lost 3 bases, the J end lost 7 bases, and 10 bases lay between the germline ends. Germline CDR1 reads LNHDA; CDR2 reads SQIVND (reference sequence). CDR3 length equals 13 residues. The CDR3, as DNA: TGTGCCAGTAGTATTATAGGCGGGAATGAGCAGTTCTTC. It yields the protein CASSIIGGNEQFF.

The chain couples TRBV10-3 to TRBJ2-5; 9 bases match TRBD2. The CDR3 covers 14 residues. V shed 4 bases and J 5 bases; nucleotides not matched to a gene: 5. Germline values: CDR1 ENHRY, CDR2 SYGVKD. The CDR3, as DNA: TGTGCCATCAGTGTAGAAGCGGGAGGTGAGACCCAGTACTTC. Residues: CAISVEAGGETQYF.

The rearrangement uses TRBV15 and TRBJ1-3, with a possible D match to TRBD1 (6 bases). CDR3 length equals 17 residues. CDR1 and CDR2 from the germline V gene are LNHNV and YYDKDF (reference sequence). V lost 2 bases and J lost 1, with 15 bases in between. CDR3: CATSRPRTGFSGNTIYF. Written as DNA, the CDR3 is TGTGCCACCAGCAGACCGAGAACAGGGTTTTCTGGAAACACCATATATTTT.

The chain is built from TRBV7-2 and TRBJ1-3; D remains unclear. V was cut by 8 bases and J by 4 bases, with 18 bases left in between. Germline V lookup: CDR1 SGHTA, CDR2 FQGNSA. The CDR3 extends over 15 amino acids. CDR3 amino acids: CASEKHGVTGNTIYF. The CDR3 DNA reads as TGTGCCAGCGAGAAACACGGGGTCACAGGAAACACCATATATTTT.

V is TRBV5-4 and J is TRBJ1-3; D not resolved. This CDR3 has 13 amino acids. V lost 4 bases and J lost 3, with 8 bases in between. Germline V gene lookup returns CDR1 SGHNT and CDR2 YYREEE (reference sequence). The CDR3 region has the DNA TGTGCCAGCAGCCTAGAAAGTGGAAACACCATATATTTT. It is translated as CASSLESGNTIYF.

The chain joins TRBV5-4 to TRBJ1-1, with D possibly TRBD1 on 5 matching bases. The CDR3 consists of 12 residues. Germline CDR1 and CDR2: SGHNT and YYREEE (reference sequence). Trimming removed 9 bases from V and 1 base from J, with 10 bases in between. The CDR3 sequence: CAMGPKNTEAFF. The CDR3, as DNA: TGTGCCATGGGGCCAAAGAACACTGAAGCTTTCTTT. Looking up the rest from reference TRBV5-4 and TRBJ1-1 gives the full variable domain: ETGVTQSPTHLIKTRGQQVTLRCSSQSGHNTVSWYQQALGQGPQFIFQYYREEENGRGNFPPRFSGLQFPNYSSELNVNALELDDSALYLCAMGPKNTEAFFGQGTRLTVV.

The chain employs TRBV4-3 and TRBJ2-1, with a weak D call TRBD2 (5 bases). CDR3 length: 17 residues. Trimming took off 0 bases at V and 4 bases at J, with 16 bases between the two ends. CDR1 is LGHNA, CDR2 YSLEER, per germline. Here the CDR3 DNA reads TGCGCCAGCAGCCAAGATTTCGGCGGGCCTCCTTACAATGAGCAGTTCTTC. As protein: CASSQDFGGPPYNEQFF.

The chain carries TRBV19 and TRBJ2-1; D is unclear. The V gene lost 9 bases and the J gene lost 5 bases, with 8 bases spanning the gap. This CDR3 is 11 amino acids long. Germline CDR1 reads LNHDA; CDR2 reads SQIVND (reference sequence). As DNA, the CDR3 is TGTGCCAGGACACCCGACAATGAGCAGTTCTTC. This sequence encodes CARTPDNEQFF. Combining the CDR3 with reference TRBV19 and TRBJ2-1 gives the whole variable domain DGGITQSPKYLFRKEGQNVTLSCEQNLNHDAMYWYRQDPGQGLRLIYYSQIVNDFQKGDIAEGYSVSREKKESFPLTVTSAQKNPTAFYLCARTPDNEQFFGPGTRLTVL.

This clone has a single count. The V call is TRBV7-2, the J call TRBJ2-5; D possibly corresponds to TRBD1 (5 bases). V was shortened by 1 base and J by 7 bases, with 16 bases between the two germline ends. This CDR3 is built from 15 residues. CDR1 is SGHTA and CDR2 is FQGNSA in the germline V gene. CDR3 sequence: CASSLGRVSLGTQYF. The DNA of the CDR3 is TGTGCCAGCAGCTTAGGCAGGGTATCCCTGGGGACCCAGTACTTC.

The chain carries TRBV7-3 and TRBJ2-1; 10 bases are shared with TRBD2. CDR1 and CDR2 (germline): SGHTA, FQGTGA. V lost 5 bases, J lost 6 bases, and 10 bases stayed unmatched. This CDR3 has 16 residues. The CDR3 is CASSPQAGGIANEQFF. The CDR3 DNA sequence: TGTGCCAGCAGCCCCCAAGCGGGAGGGATTGCCAATGAGCAGTTCTTC.

The V and J genes are TRBV5-6 and TRBJ2-3, with unresolved D. The CDR3 loop spans 14 amino acids. The germline CDR1 and CDR2 sequences are SGHDT and YYEEEE. Trimming removed 2 bases from V and 1 base from J, with 8 bases in between. This chain's CDR3 is CASSFESGTDTQYF. The CDR3 coding sequence is TGTGCCAGCAGCTTTGAAAGCGGCACAGATACGCAGTATTTT.

The chain couples TRBV6-4 to TRBJ1-6, with TRBD1 identical over 9 bases. J gave up 9 bases and V 10 bases, and 7 bases lay outside the gene matches. Germline CDR1 is MRHNA and CDR2 is SNTAGT. The CDR3 covers 13 residues. The CDR3 sequence: CANYRDRASPLHF. The CDR3 DNA reads TGTGCCAACTACCGGGACAGGGCTTCACCCCTCCACTTT.

Written as DNA, the CDR3 is TGTGCCACCAGTGATGAAACTAGCGGGAGAGGGGAGACCCAGTACTTC. Translated: CATSDETSGRGETQYF. V gene TRBV24-1 combines with J gene TRBJ2-5, with TRBD2 matching over 11 bases. This CDR3 comprises 16 residues. CDR1 KGHDR and CDR2 SFDVKD come from the germline V gene. Losses at the gene ends were 3 bases for V and 5 bases for J; bases not matched to a gene: 7.

The chain uses TRBV5-6 and TRBJ1-4; a weak D match, TRBD1 (6 bases). V was clipped by 7 bases and J by 1 base, with 20 bases between them. This CDR3 has 17 residues. Per the germline V gene, CDR1 is SGHDT and CDR2 is YYEEEE. The CDR3 coding sequence is TGTGCCAGCGCCCCCGTGAAAAAACAGGGAACTAATGAAAAACTGTTTTTT. It is translated as CASAPVKKQGTNEKLFF.

V is TRBV2 and J is TRBJ2-5; 11 bases line up with TRBD1. V lost 6 bases and J lost 4; bases outside the gene matches: 7. Per germline, CDR1 SNHLY and CDR2 FYNNEI. The CDR3 loop spans 15 amino acids. DNA of the CDR3: TGTGCCAGCAGCCAAGGACAGGGGGCTAGAGAGACCCAGTACTTC. Its protein is CASSQGQGARETQYF.

The chain is built from TRBV28 and TRBJ1-1; possibly TRBD1 for D (6 bases). This CDR3 contains 14 residues. V was trimmed by 5 bases and J by 3 bases, leaving 13 bases between them. Per germline, CDR1 MDHEN and CDR2 SYDVKM. In DNA form, the CDR3 reads TGTGCCAGCAGTCCGTCTGGGGGCCACACTGAAGCTTTCTTT. Amino acid sequence: CASSPSGGHTEAFF.

A remark on this clone: The sample holds other DNA sequences that translate to the same CDR3. The chain joins TRBV11-2 to TRBJ1-5; D unresolved. The V gene lost 1 base and the J gene lost 5 bases, with 6 bases spanning the gap. This CDR3 spans 13 amino acids. Germline V gene lookup returns CDR1 SGHAT and CDR2 FQNNGV. The CDR3 is CASSLGLDQPQHF. The CDR3 DNA reads as TGTGCCAGCAGCTTAGGACTAGATCAGCCCCAGCATTTT.

V is TRBV12-1 and J is TRBJ1-4; the table calls TRBD1, which could not be checked here. TRBV12-1 is classified as a pseudogene. The CDR3 contains 18 residues. This CDR3 reads CASSLVVQPEATNEKLFF. CDR3 sequence (DNA): TGTGCCAGCAGCTTAGTGGTACAGCCAGAAGCAACTAATGAAAAACTGTTTTTT.